The 14 T cell receptor beta chains below were found in one sample sequenced in a study of T cell responses to AZD1222 COVID-19 vaccine. Sequencing was performed with immunoSEQ multiplex PCR; in TCRdb, only in-frame clones are kept and a portion is missing. The repertoire holds some 120,000 clones, roughly nine tenths seen once, with around 7.2% in the top ten. This sample comprised peripheral blood, obtained on day 0 of AZD1222 vaccination. The source is an adult in good health.

V gene TRBV28 combines with J gene TRBJ2-4; D ambiguous. This CDR3 is built from 13 residues. Trimming took 3 bases from V and 5 from J, leaving 8 bases between them. Germline V CDR1 and CDR2: MDHEN, SYDVKM. CDR3: CASSFPGQNIQYF. The CDR3 DNA is TGTGCCAGCAGTTTTCCCGGGCAAAACATTCAGTACTTC.

This clone was seen a single time. The rearrangement joins TRBV5-1 to TRBJ2-1; D call uncertain. The CDR3 runs to 14 residues. V was pared by 6 bases and J by 8 bases, with 18 bases between. Per germline, CDR1 SGHRS and CDR2 YFSETQ. In nucleotides, the CDR3 is TGCGCCAGCAACCCCGGACGGGCTAGGGATGAGCAGTTCTTC. Its protein product is CASNPGRARDEQFF.

V and J are TRBV18 and TRBJ1-5, with TRBD1 as a possible D gene (5 bases). V was clipped by 1 base and J by 1 base, with 8 bases between them. This CDR3 comprises 15 residues. Germline V gives CDR1 KGHSH, CDR2 LQKENI. Here the CDR3 DNA reads TGTGCCAGCTCACCACAGGGGACGAGCAATCAGCCCCAGCATTTT. This sequence encodes CASSPQGTSNQPQHF.

The V gene is TRBV29-1, the J gene TRBJ2-1, with 15 bases lining up with TRBD2. The CDR3 runs to 20 residues. In germline, CDR1 is SQVTM, CDR2 ANQGSEA. The V segment lost 2 bases and the J segment 0 bases; nucleotides outside the gene matches: 11. The DNA of the CDR3 is TGCAGCGTTGAAAACTTTGGACTAGCGGGAGGGCGAAGCTCCTACAATGAGCAGTTCTTC. Its translation is CSVENFGLAGGRSSYNEQFF.

The V and J genes are TRBV28 and TRBJ1-3; 10 nucleotides match TRBD1. Losses at the gene ends were 5 bases for V and 2 bases for J; bases not matched to a gene: 3. In germline, CDR1 is MDHEN, CDR2 SYDVKM. CDR3 length: 15 amino acids. This CDR3 reads CASSPDRGAGNTIYF. The CDR3 DNA reads as TGTGCCAGCAGTCCGGACAGGGGGGCTGGAAACACCATATATTTT. The variable domain in full, with the rest retrieved from reference TRBV28 and TRBJ1-3, is DVKVTQSSRYLVKRTGEKVFLECVQDMDHENMFWYRQDPGLGLRLIYFSYDVKMKEKGDIPEGYSVSREKKERFSLILESASTNQTSMYLCASSPDRGAGNTIYFGEGSWLTVV.

The chain combines TRBV19 with TRBJ1-4; D uncertain. Trimming pared 7 bases from V and 0 bases from J, leaving 6 bases between. CDR3 length: 13 amino acids. Germline CDR1 and CDR2: LNHDA and SQIVND (reference sequence). CDR3 residues: CASKQATNEKLFF. The CDR3 DNA reads as TGTGCCAGTAAGCAAGCAACTAATGAAAAACTGTTTTTT.

This clone was seen only once. This chain uses TRBV19 with TRBJ2-7, with 11 nucleotides matching TRBD1. This CDR3 contains 16 residues. V shed 4 bases and J 4 bases; nucleotides not matched to a gene: 9. Per the germline V gene, CDR1 is LNHDA and CDR2 is SQIVND (reference sequence). The CDR3 DNA follows: TGTGCCAGTAGTACTGGACAGGGGGCGCAGGGATACGAGCAGTACTTC. Its translation: CASSTGQGAQGYEQYF. The full variable domain, in which reference TRBV19 and TRBJ2-7 provide the parts outside the CDR3, is DGGITQSPKYLFRKEGQNVTLSCEQNLNHDAMYWYRQDPGQGLRLIYYSQIVNDFQKGDIAEGYSVSREKKESFPLTVTSAQKNPTAFYLCASSTGQGAQGYEQYFGPGTRLTVT.

The CDR3 DNA follows: TGTGCCAGCAGTTTAAACAGGGACACTGAAGCTTTCTTT. This sequence encodes CASSLNRDTEAFF. This chain joins TRBV28 and TRBJ1-1; D may be TRBD1 (6 bases). The CDR3 length is 13 residues. V lost 2 bases, J lost 3 bases, and 7 bases lay in between. CDR1 is MDHEN, CDR2 SYDVKM, per germline.

V gene TRBV6-2 or TRBV6-3 combines with J gene TRBJ2-3; no firm D call. V was pared by 6 bases and J by 6 bases, with 22 bases between. Germline V gene sequence: CDR1 MNHEY, CDR2 SVGEGT. The CDR3 extends over 16 amino acids. The CDR3 DNA follows: TGTGCCAGCAGCCTACCACCGGGCAATTTGGGGGATACGCAGTATTTT. Translated, it gives CASSLPPGNLGDTQYF.

V and J are TRBV3-1 (or the pseudogene TRBV3-2) and TRBJ1-5; the D is unclear. From germline, CDR1 is LGHDT and CDR2 YNNKEL (reference sequence). There are 15 residues in the CDR3. V was pared by 0 bases and J by 5 bases, with 11 bases between. The CDR3 DNA follows: TGTGCCAGCAGCCAAGATCCACAGAAGCATCAGCCCCAGCATTTT. Its translation: CASSQDPQKHQPQHF.

This clone has only one observation. The rearrangement joins TRBV7-8 to TRBJ2-1; D might be TRBD1 (5 bases). Per germline, CDR1 SGHVS and CDR2 FQNEAQ. This CDR3 is built from 13 residues. Trimming removed 5 bases at V and 5 bases at J, with 10 bases between. CDR3 residues: CASSTRQNNEQFF. CDR3 DNA: TGTGCCAGCAGCACCCGACAGAACAATGAGCAGTTCTTC.

J is TRBJ2-1 and V is TRBV2, with 10 positions matching TRBD1. Trimming cost V 6 bases and J 4 bases; bases outside gene matches: 6. CDR3 size: 15 residues. CDR1 and CDR2 from the germline V gene are SNHLY and FYNNEI. CDR3 in amino acids: CASRTPGQGYNEQFF. The CDR3 nucleotides read TGTGCCAGCAGAACACCGGGACAGGGGTACAATGAGCAGTTCTTC.

This chain connects TRBV5-8 to TRBJ1-5; 7 bases align to TRBD1. From germline, CDR1 is SGHTS and CDR2 YDEGEE. The CDR3 has 14 residues. V dropped 7 bases and J dropped 5; count of bases not matched to a gene: 9. DNA for the CDR3: TGTGCCAGCTCCGACAGGGCGAATTATCAGCCCCAGCATTTT. Its protein product is CASSDRANYQPQHF.

The rearrangement uses TRBV7-9 and TRBJ2-1, with 10 bases that match TRBD2. The ends lost 3 bases at V and 6 bases at J; junction bases unmatched: 5. Germline V CDR1 and CDR2: SEHNR, FQNEAQ (reference sequence). CDR3 length: 15 amino acids. CDR3 sequence: CASSLSGRAPNEQFF. The CDR3 DNA is TGTGCCAGCAGCTTGAGCGGGAGGGCCCCCAATGAGCAGTTCTTC.